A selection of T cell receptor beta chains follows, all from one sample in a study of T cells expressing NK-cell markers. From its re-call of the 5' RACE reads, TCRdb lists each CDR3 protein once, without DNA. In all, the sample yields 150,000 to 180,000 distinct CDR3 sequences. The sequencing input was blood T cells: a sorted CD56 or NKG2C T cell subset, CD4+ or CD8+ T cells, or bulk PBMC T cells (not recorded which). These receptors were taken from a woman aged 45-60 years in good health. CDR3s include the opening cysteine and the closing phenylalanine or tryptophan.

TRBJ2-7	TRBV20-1	CSATREGRSYEQYF
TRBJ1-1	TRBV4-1	CASSQDTGRGSREAFF
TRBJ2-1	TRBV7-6	CASSPLGLAGNEQFF
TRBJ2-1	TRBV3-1	CASSQDLVSYNEQFF
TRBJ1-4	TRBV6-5	CASSPFQGAGEKLFF
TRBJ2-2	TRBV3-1	CASSQDSSRLDYTGELFF
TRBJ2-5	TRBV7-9	CASSSSGEGVGQETQYF
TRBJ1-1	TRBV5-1	CASSGQGTEAFF
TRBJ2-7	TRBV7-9	CASSPGLAGPNYEQYF
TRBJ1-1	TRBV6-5	CASSYVWGGTNTEAFF
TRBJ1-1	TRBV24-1	CATALGSNTEAFF
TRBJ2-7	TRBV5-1	CASKRGEDEQYF
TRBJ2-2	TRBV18	CASSPQKGLPTGELFF
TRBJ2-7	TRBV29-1	CSVSSSGSPYEQYF
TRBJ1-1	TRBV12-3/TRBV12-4	CASSPRQTEAFF
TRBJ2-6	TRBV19	CASSIVKRVSSGANVLTF
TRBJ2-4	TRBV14	CASSQGDSLIAKNIQYF
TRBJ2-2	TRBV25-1	CASSPMAGATGELFF
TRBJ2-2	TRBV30	CAWSVLAGPGELFF
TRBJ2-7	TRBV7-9	CASAKDYEQYF
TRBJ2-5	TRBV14	CASSQVVWETQYF
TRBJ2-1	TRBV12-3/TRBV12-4	CASSLASGTSATDEQFF
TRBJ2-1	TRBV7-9	CASSPRWGLAYNEQFF
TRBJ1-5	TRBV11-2	CASSAGTYNQPQHF
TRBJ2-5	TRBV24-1	CATSDVLAGGPQETQYF
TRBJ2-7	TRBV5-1	CASSLANRDGYEQYF
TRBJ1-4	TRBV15	CATGRRGNEKLFF
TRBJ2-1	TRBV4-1	CASSQRSPTLDEQFF
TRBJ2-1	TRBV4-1	CASSQEPQADSYNEQFF
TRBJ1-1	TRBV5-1	CASSPGGQNTEAFF
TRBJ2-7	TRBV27	CASSLTGTGDHEQYF
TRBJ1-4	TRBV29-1	CSADGDGNNEKLFF